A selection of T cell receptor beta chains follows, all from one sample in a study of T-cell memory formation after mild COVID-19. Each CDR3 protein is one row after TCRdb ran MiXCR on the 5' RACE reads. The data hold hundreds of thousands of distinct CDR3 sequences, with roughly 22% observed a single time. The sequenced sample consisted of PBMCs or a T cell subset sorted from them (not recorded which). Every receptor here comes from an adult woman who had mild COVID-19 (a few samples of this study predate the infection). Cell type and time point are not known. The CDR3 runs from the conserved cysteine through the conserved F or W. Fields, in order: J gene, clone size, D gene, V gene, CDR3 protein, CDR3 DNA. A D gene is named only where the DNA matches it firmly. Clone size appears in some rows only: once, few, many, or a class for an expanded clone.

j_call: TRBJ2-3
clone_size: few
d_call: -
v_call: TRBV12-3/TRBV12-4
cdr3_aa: CASSLPPQYIDTQYF
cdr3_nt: TGTGCCAGCAGTTTACCCCCACAGTACATAGATACGCAGTATTTT

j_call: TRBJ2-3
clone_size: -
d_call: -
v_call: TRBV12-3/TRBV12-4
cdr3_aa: CASSSQSGGLNTQYF
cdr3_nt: TGTGCCAGCAGTTCCCAGAGTGGGGGTTTGAATACGCAGTATTTT

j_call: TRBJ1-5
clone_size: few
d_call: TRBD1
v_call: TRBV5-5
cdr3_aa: CASSFSQGQGGQPQHF
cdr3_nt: TGTGCCAGCAGCTTTTCACAAGGACAGGGCGGTCAGCCCCAGCATTTT

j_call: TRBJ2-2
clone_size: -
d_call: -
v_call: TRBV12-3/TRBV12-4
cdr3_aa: CASSYVRGGELFF
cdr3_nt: TGTGCCAGCAGCTACGTCCGCGGCGGGGAGCTGTTTTTT

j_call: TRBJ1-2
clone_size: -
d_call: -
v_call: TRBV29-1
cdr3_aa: CSVDTGSPSYGYTF
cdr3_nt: TGCAGCGTTGATACAGGTTCCCCGAGCTATGGCTACACCTTC

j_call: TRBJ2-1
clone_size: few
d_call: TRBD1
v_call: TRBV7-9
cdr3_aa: CASSLPGQGHNEQFF
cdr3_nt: TGTGCCAGCAGCTTACCGGGACAGGGACACAATGAGCAGTTCTTC

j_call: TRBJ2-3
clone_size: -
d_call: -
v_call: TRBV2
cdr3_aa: CASPLALTDTQYF
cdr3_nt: TGTGCCAGCCCTCTAGCCCTCACAGATACGCAGTATTTT

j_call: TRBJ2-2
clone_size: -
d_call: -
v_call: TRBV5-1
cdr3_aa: CASSPPGKNTGELFF
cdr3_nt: TGCGCCAGCAGCCCGCCGGGGAAAAACACCGGGGAGCTGTTTTTT

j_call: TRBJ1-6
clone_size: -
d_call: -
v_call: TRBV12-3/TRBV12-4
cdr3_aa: CASRRTDSQNSPLHF
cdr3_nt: TGTGCCAGCAGGCGGACGGACAGTCAGAATTCACCCCTCCACTTT

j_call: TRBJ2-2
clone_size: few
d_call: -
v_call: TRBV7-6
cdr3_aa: CASSRGETGELFF
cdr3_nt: TGTGCCAGCAGCAGGGGGGAGACCGGGGAGCTGTTTTTT

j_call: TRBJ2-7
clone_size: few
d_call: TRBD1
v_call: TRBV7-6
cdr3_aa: CASSPGTGKEQYF
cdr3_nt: TGTGCCAGCAGCCCCGGGACAGGGAAGGAGCAGTACTTC

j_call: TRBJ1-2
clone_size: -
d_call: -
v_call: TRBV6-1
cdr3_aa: CASSEVRFVYGYTF
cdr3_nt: TGTGCCAGCAGTGAAGTGAGGTTTGTGTATGGCTACACCTTC

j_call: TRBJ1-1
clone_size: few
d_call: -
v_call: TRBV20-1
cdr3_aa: CSAEGAFF
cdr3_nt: TGCAGTGCTGAGGGAGCTTTCTTT

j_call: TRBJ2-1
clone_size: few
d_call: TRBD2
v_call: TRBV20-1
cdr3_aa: CSARDPIAGGYNEQFF
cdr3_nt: TGCAGTGCTAGAGATCCCATAGCGGGAGGGTACAATGAGCAGTTCTTC

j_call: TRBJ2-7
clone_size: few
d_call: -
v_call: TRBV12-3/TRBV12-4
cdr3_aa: CASSPFVGWEQYF
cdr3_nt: TGTGCCAGCAGTCCCTTTGTGGGTTGGGAGCAGTACTTC

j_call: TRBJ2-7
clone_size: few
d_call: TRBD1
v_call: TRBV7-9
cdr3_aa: CASSPPDRTEQYF
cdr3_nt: TGTGCCAGCAGCCCCCCGGACAGGACGGAGCAGTACTTC

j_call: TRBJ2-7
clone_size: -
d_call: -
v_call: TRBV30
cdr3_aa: CAWSVLASVPYEQYF
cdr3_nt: TGTGCCTGGAGTGTACTGGCTAGCGTCCCCTACGAGCAGTACTTC

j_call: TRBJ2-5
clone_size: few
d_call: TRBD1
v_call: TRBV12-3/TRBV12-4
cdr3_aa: CASTVAGGRETQYF
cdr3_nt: TGTGCCAGCACGGTCGCAGGGGGCAGGGAGACCCAGTACTTC

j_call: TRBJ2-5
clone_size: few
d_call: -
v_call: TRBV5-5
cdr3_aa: CASSFYGRYEETQYF
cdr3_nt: TGTGCCAGCAGCTTTTACGGAAGGTACGAAGAGACCCAGTACTTC

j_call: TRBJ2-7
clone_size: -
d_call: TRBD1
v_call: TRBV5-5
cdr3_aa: CASSHHRDSTYEQYF
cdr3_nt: TGTGCCAGCAGCCACCACCGGGACAGTACCTACGAGCAGTACTTC

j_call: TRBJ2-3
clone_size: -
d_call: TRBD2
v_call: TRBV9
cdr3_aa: CASSGGSGTSGVDTQYF
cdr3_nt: TGTGCCAGCAGCGGAGGTTCCGGGACTAGCGGGGTTGATACGCAGTATTTT

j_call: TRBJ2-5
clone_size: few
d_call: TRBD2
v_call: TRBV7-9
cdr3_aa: CASSSKVTSGPETQYF
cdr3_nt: TGTGCCAGCAGCTCCAAAGTGACTAGCGGGCCGGAGACCCAGTACTTC

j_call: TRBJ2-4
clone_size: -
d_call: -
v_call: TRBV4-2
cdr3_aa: CASSQGSLAKNIQYF
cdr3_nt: TGTGCCAGCAGCCAGGGTAGCCTAGCCAAAAACATTCAGTACTTC

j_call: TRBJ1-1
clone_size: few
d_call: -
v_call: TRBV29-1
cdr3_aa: CSVGPGVVAFF
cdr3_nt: TGCAGCGTTGGACCGGGTGTGGTGGCTTTCTTT

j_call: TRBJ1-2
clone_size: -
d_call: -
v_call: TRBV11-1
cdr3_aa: CASSDRAAYGYTF
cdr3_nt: TGTGCCAGCAGCGACCGGGCCGCCTATGGCTACACCTTC

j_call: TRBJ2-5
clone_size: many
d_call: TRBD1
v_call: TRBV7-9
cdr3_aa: CASSRTGLQETQYF
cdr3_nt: TGTGCCAGCAGCCGGACAGGACTTCAAGAGACCCAGTACTTC